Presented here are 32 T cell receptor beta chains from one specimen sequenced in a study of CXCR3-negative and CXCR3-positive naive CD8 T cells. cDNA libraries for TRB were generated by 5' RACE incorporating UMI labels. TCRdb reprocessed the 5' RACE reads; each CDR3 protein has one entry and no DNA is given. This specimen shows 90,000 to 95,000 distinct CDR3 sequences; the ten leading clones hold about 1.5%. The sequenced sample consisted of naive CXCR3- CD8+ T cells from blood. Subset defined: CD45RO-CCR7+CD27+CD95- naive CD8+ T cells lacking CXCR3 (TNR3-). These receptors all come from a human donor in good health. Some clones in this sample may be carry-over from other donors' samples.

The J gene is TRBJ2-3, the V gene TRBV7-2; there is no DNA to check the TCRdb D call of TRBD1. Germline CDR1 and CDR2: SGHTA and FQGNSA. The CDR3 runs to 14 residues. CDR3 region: CASSLVEGADTQYF.

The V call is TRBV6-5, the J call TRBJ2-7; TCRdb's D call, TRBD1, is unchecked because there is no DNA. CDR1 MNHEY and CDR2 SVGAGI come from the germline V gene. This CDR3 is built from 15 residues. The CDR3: CASSLGQGGSYEQYF.

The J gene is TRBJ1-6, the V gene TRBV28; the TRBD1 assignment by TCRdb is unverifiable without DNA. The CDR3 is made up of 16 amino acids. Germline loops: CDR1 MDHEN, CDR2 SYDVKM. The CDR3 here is CASSLLGQDYNSPLHF.

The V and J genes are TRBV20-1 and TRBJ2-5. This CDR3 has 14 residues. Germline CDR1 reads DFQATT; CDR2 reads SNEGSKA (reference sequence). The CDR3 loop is CSAGRGRDQETQYF.

This CDR3 is CACANLGARNTEAFF. The V gene is TRBV19, the J gene TRBJ1-1; TCRdb lists TRBD1, though no DNA is available to test this call. Germline CDR1 and CDR2: LNHDA and SQIVND (reference sequence). This CDR3 has 15 amino acids.

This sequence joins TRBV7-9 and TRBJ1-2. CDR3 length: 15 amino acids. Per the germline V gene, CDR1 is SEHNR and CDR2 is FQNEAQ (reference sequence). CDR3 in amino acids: CASSPPHPGGHGYTF.

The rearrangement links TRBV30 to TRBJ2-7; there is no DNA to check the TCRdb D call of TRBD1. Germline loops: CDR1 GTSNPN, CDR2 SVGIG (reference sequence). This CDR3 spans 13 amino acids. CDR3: CAVFDSESYEQYF.

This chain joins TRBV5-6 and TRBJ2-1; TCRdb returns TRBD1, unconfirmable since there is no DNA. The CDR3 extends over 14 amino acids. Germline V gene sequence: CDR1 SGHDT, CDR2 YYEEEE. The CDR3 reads CASSPGSLNNEQFF.

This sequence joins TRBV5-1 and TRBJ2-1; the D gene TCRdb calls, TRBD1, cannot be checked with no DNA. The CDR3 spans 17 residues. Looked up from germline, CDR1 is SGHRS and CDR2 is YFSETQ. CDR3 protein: CASSWSGTESSYNEQFF.

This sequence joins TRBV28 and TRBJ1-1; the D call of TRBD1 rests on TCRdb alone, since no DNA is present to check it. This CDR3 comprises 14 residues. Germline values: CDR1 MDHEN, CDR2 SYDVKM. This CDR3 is CASSLPGTNTEAFF.

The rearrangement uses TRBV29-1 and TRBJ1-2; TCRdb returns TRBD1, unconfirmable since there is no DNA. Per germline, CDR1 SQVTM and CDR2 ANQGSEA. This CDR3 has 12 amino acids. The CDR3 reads CSVTGGDYGYTF. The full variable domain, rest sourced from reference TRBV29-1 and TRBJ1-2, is SAVISQKPSRDICQRGTSLTIQCQVDSQVTMMFWYRQQPGQSLTLIATANQGSEATYESGFVIDKFPISRPNLTFSTLTVSNMSPEDSSIYLCSVTGGDYGYTFGSGTRLTVV.

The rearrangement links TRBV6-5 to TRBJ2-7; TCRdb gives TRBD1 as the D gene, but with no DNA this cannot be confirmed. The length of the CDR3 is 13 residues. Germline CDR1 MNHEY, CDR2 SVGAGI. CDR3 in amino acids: CASSYSWGGEQYF.

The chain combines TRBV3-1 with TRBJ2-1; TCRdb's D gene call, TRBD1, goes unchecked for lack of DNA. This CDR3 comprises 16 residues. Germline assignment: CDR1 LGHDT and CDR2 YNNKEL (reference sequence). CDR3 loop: CASRQRPGQNNNEQFF.

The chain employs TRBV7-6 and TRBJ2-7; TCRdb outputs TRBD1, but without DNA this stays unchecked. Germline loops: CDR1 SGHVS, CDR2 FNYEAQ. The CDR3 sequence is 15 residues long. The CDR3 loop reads CASSPATGPFYEQYF.

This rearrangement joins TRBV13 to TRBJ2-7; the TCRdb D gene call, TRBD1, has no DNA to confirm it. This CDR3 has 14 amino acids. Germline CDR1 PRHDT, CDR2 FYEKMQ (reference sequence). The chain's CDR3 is CASSPADSPREQYF.

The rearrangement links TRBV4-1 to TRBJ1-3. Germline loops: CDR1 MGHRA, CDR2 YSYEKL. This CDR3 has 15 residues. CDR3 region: CASSQGGYSGNTIYF.

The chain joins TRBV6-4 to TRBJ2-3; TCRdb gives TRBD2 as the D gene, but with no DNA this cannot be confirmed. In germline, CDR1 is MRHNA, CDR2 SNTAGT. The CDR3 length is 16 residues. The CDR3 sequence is CASSDSLAGGRDTQYF.

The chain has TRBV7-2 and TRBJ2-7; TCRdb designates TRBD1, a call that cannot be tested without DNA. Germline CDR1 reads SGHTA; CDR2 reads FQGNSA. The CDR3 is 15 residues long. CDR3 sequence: CASSARTELSYEQYF.

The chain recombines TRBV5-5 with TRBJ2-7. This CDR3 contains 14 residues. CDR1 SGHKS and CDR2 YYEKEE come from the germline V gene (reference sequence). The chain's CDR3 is CASSLADTTYEQYF.

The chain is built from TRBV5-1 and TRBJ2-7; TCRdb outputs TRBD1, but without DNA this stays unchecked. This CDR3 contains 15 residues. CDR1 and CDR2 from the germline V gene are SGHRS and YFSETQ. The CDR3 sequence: CASSWPLTGSHEQYF.

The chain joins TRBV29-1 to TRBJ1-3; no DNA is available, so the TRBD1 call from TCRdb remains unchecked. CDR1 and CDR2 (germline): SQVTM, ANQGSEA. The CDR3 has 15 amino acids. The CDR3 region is CSVEDPRETGNTIYF.

CDR3 sequence reads: CASSGDIGPYEQYF. The V and J genes are TRBV19 and TRBJ2-7; checking the TCRdb D call of TRBD1 is not possible without DNA. Germline V gene data show CDR1 as LNHDA and CDR2 as SQIVND (reference sequence). The CDR3 loop spans 14 amino acids. Full variable domain (outside the CDR3, taken from reference TRBV19 and TRBJ2-7): DGGITQSPKYLFRKEGQNVTLSCEQNLNHDAMYWYRQDPGQGLRLIYYSQIVNDFQKGDIAEGYSVSREKKESFPLTVTSAQKNPTAFYLCASSGDIGPYEQYFGPGTRLTVT.

The CDR3 loop is CSVEWRNTEAFF. The chain recombines TRBV29-1 with TRBJ1-1. The length of the CDR3 is 12 residues. The germline V gene encodes CDR1 SQVTM and CDR2 ANQGSEA.

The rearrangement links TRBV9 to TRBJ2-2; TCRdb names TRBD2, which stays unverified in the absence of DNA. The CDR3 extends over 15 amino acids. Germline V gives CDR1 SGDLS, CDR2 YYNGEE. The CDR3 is CASSEREEYTGELFF.

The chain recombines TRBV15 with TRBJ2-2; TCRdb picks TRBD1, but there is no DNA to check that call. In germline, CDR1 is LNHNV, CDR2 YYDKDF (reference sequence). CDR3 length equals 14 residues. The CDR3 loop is CATSSRGGTGELFF.

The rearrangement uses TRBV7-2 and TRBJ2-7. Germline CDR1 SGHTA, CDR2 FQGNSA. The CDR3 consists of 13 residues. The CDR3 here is CASSLAESYEQYF.

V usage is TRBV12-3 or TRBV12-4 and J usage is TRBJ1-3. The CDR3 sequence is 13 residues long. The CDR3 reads CASGQGYGNTIYF.

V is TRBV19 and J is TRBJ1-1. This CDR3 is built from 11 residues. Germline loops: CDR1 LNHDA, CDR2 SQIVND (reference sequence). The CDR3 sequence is CASSNLPEAFF.

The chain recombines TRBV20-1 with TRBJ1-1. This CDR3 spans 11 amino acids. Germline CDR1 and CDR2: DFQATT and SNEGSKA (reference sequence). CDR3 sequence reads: CSALEDGEAFF.

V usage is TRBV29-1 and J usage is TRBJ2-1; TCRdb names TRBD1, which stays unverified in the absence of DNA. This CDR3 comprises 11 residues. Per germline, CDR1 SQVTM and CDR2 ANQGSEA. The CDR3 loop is CSALTVNEQFF.

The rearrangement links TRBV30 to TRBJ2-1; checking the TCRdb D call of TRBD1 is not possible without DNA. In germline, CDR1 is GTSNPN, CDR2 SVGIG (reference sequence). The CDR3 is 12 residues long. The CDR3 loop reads CAWSVGVDEQFF.

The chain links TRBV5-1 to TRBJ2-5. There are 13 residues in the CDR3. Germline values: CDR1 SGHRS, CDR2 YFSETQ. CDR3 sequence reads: CASSWDSEETQYF.